Detailed here is one T cell receptor (beta chain). As yet, its antigen is unknown. Other DNA sequences in this specimen translate into the identical CDR3. This table comes from immunoSEQ multiplex PCR, and its TCRdb copy is limited to in-frame clones, with some not included. The sample lists 150,000 to 200,000 clones, approximately 90% occurring once. The germline V and J ends were trimmed by 1 base and 3 bases, with 3 bases remaining between them. The CDR3 is made up of 12 amino acids. Per the germline V gene, CDR1 is LGHDT and CDR2 is YNNKEL (reference sequence). This sample was taken from a study of T cell responses to AZD1222 COVID-19 vaccine. Study-level results: A rise in Spike-specific TCR breadth and depth followed two AZD1222 doses.

Material: peripheral blood, obtained 28 days after the second AZD1222 dose. This TCR came from an adult who received the AZD1222 COVID-19 vaccine. This chain joins TRBV3-1 (or the pseudogene TRBV3-2) and TRBJ1-1, with D hard to call. The CDR3 sequence: CASSQGYTEAFF. DNA of the CDR3: TGTGCCAGCAGCCAAGGATACACTGAAGCTTTCTTT.